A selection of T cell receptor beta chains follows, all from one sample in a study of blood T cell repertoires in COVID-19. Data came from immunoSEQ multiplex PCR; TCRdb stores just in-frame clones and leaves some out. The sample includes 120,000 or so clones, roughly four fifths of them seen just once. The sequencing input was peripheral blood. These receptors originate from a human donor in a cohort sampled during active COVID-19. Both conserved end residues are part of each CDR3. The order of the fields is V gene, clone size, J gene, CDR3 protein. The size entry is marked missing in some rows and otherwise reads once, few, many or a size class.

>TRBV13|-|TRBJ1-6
CASSRQLTGGHNSPLHF
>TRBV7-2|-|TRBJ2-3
CASSSELSGGTQYF
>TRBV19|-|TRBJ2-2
CASRQQGANTGELFF
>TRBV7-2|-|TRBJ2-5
CASSLERGPGRETQYF
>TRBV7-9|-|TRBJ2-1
CASISGGAFEQFF
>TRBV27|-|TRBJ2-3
CASSLRTGGLTDTQYF
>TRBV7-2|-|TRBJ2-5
CASSLVAGASQETQYF
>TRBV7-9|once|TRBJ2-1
CASSLSQRAHNEQFF
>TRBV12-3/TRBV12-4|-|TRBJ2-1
CASTSTSYNEQFF
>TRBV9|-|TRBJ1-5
CASSVGPDRDRQPQHF
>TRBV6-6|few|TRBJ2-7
CASSSLGGGEQYF
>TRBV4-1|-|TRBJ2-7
CASSQDGGGAWEQYF
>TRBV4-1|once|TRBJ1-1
CASSRQPGMVAIMNTEAFF
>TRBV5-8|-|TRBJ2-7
CASSYPGTYEQYF
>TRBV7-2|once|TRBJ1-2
CASSPGTGYGYTF
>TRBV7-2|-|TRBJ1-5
CASSSHLGQPQHF
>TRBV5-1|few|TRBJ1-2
CASSLGRLDYTF
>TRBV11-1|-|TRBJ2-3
CASSTRGGSGTDTQYF
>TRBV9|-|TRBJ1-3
CASSVTGDSGNTIYF
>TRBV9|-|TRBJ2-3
CASSEGAFSGGTDTQYF
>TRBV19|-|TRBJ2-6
CASKDRGTNSGANVLTF
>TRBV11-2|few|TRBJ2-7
CASSLPLAGESRKYF
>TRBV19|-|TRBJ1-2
CASSIRDSTYGYTF
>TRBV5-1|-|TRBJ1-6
CASSLFWRGDSPLHF
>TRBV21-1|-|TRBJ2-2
CASSKGQALNTGELFF
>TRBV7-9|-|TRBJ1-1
CASSLAWEMNTEAFF
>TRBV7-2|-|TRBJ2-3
CASSQQVTDTQYF
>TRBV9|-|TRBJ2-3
CASSVLAGGPTDTQYF
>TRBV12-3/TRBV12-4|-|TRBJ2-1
CASSFSGYEQFF
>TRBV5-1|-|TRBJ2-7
CASSSRTGGVGEQYF
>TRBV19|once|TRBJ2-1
CASSAGLVVGNEQFF
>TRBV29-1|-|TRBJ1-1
CSVVTGTGFSEAFF
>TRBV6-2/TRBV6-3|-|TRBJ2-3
CASSYGDTDTQYF
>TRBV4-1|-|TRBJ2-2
CASSLGEAGELFF
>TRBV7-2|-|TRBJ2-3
CASSFLGGGSTDTQYF
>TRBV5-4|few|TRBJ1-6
CASSQGADSVNSPLHF
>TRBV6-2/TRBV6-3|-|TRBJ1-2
CASSYHNRGGYTF